The next 27 T cell receptor beta chains were all read from a single sample in a study of T-cell memory formation after mild COVID-19. Using its own MiXCR run on the 5' RACE reads, TCRdb lists one record per CDR3 protein. The sample holds around 60,000 distinct CDR3 sequences, 9.5% seen once. Sequencing was done on a sample of PBMCs or a T cell subset sorted from them (not recorded which). The receptors originated from a man between 18 and 35 years old who had mild COVID-19 (a few samples of this study predate the infection). Cell type and time point are not known.

This clonotype was seen a few times. This CDR3 reads CASSVSVGSGELFF. The CDR3, as DNA: TGTGCCAGCAGTGTGTCAGTGGGATCCGGGGAGCTGTTTTTT. The chain combines TRBV12-3 or TRBV12-4 with TRBJ2-2; D not certain. The CDR3 sequence is 14 residues long. The germline V and J ends were trimmed by 5 bases and 6 bases, with 13 bases remaining between them.

This sequence joins TRBV7-2 and TRBJ2-3; 7 bases agree with TRBD2. This CDR3 is 14 amino acids long. J was trimmed by 4 bases and V by 1 base; bases with no gene match: 2. CDR1 SGHTA and CDR2 FQGNSA come from the germline V gene. The CDR3 coding sequence is TGTGCCAGCAGCTTAGAGCGGGGTTCAGATACGCAGTATTTT. It yields the protein CASSLERGSDTQYF.

This clonotype appeared once. The chain employs TRBV9 and TRBJ2-2; no clear D gene. The germline CDR1 and CDR2 sequences are SGDLS and YYNGEE. Trimming left V 1 base short and J 2 bases short, with 12 bases between. CDR3 size: 16 residues. This CDR3 reads CASSVRADLNTGELFF. CDR3 DNA: TGTGCCAGCAGCGTACGGGCAGATTTAAACACCGGGGAGCTGTTTTTT.

This clonotype has just a few counts. V and J are TRBV11-2 and TRBJ1-6; D uncertain. This CDR3 comprises 14 residues. Germline lookup yields CDR1 SGHAT and CDR2 FQNNGV. The V and J ends lost 2 bases and 4 bases respectively, with 6 bases between them. The CDR3 region is CASSLPVYNSPLHF. CDR3 nucleotides: TGTGCCAGCAGCTTACCAGTTTATAATTCACCCCTCCACTTT.

As concerns this clonotype: Likely a read error: the CDR3 ends without its conserved phenylalanine or tryptophan. The chain couples TRBV6-1 to TRBJ2-5, with 9 bases aligning to TRBD1. This CDR3 has 13 residues. V lost 6 bases, J lost 4 bases, and 3 bases stayed unmatched. In germline, CDR1 is MNHNS, CDR2 SASEGT. The chain's CDR3 is CASSRQGVETQYS. The DNA for the CDR3 is TGTGCCAGCAGCCGACAGGGGGTAGAGACCCAGTACTCC.

This clonotype has at least ten counts. The chain joins TRBV11-2 to TRBJ1-6; D not resolved. The V gene lost 3 bases and the J gene lost 10 bases, with 13 bases spanning the gap. CDR3 size: 14 residues. Germline assignment: CDR1 SGHAT and CDR2 FQNNGV. CDR3 residues: CASSLRSGVSPLHF. The CDR3 DNA is TGTGCCAGCAGCTTGAGGTCCGGGGTCTCACCCCTCCACTTT.

This clonotype has more than one count but fewer than ten. The chain combines TRBV28 with TRBJ2-5; D is ambiguous. V was trimmed by 7 bases and J by 3 bases, leaving 9 bases between them. Germline V gives CDR1 MDHEN, CDR2 SYDVKM. CDR3 length equals 12 residues. In DNA, the CDR3 is TGTGCCAGCAACGAGGCTGAAGAGACCCAGTACTTC. Its translation: CASNEAEETQYF.

This clonotype was observed a few times. The chain employs TRBV5-1 and TRBJ1-2, with TRBD1 matching 10 bases. Germline assignment: CDR1 SGHRS and CDR2 YFSETQ. This CDR3 has 15 residues. Losses at the gene ends were 4 bases for V and 7 bases for J; bases not matched to a gene: 10. The CDR3 DNA reads as TGCGCCAGCAGCCCCACCGGGACAGGGGTAGCTGGCTACACCTTC. This codes for CASSPTGTGVAGYTF.

V and J are TRBV15 and TRBJ2-3, with D perhaps TRBD2 (5 bases). V was trimmed by 5 bases and J by 5 bases, leaving 11 bases between them. Germline CDR1 is LNHNV and CDR2 is YYDKDF (reference sequence). CDR3 length: 13 amino acids. The DNA for the CDR3 is TGTGCCACCAGCGTGCAGAGGGTAGATACGCAGTATTTT. Protein product: CATSVQRVDTQYF.

The chain is built from TRBV5-1 and TRBJ2-3; 10 bases line up with TRBD2. CDR3 length: 16 amino acids. CDR1 is SGHRS and CDR2 is YFSETQ in the germline V gene. V gave up 0 bases and J gave up 4 bases; unmatched junction bases: 5. The CDR3 coding sequence is TGCGCCAGCAGCTTGGATAGCGGGGGGAATGCAGATACGCAGTATTTT. Its protein product is CASSLDSGGNADTQYF. The full variable domain, with the rest looked up from reference TRBV5-1 and TRBJ2-3, is KAGVTQTPRYLIKTRGQQVTLSCSPISGHRSVSWYQQTPGQGLQFLFEYFSETQRNKGNFPGRFSGRQFSNSRSEMNVSTLELGDSALYLCASSLDSGGNADTQYFGPGTRLTVL.

This clonotype was seen only a few times. This chain uses TRBV7-9 with TRBJ2-1; 7 nucleotides align to TRBD2. This CDR3 has 14 amino acids. Germline trimming cut 5 bases from V and 3 bases from J; bases unmatched to any gene: 4. Germline loops: CDR1 SEHNR, CDR2 FQNEAQ (reference sequence). The CDR3 bases are TGTGCCAGCAGCGACGGACTAGACTACAATGAGCAGTTCTTC. Its translation: CASSDGLDYNEQFF.

The chain recombines TRBV10-3 with TRBJ2-5; the match to TRBD1 covers 9 bases. The CDR3 runs to 14 residues. Trimming removed 6 bases from V and 4 bases from J; junction bases left unmatched: 6. The germline V gene encodes CDR1 ENHRY and CDR2 SYGVKD. The CDR3 reads CAISGGQGLETQYF. In nucleotides, the CDR3 is TGTGCCATCAGCGGGGGACAGGGATTAGAGACCCAGTACTTC.

The chain carries TRBV9 and TRBJ2-5, with 10 bases that match TRBD2. Germline V gene sequence: CDR1 SGDLS, CDR2 YYNGEE. With V trimmed by 1 base and J by 4 bases, 10 bases remained unmatched. CDR3 length equals 17 residues. The DNA of the CDR3 is TGTGCCAGCAGCGTAACCTCGGGGCTAGCGGGGGCAGAGACCCAGTACTTC. This sequence encodes CASSVTSGLAGAETQYF.

The chain employs TRBV12-3 or TRBV12-4 and TRBJ1-2; D is unresolved. CDR3 length equals 13 residues. Trimming removed 1 base from V and 10 bases from J, with 13 bases in between. DNA of the CDR3: TGTGCCAGCAGTTTAGGGCCGATCGCTGACTACACCTTC. Translating it yields CASSLGPIADYTF.

This clonotype was found many times. The chain recombines TRBV7-8 with TRBJ2-3; D gene unclear. Between the trimmed V and J ends, which lost 5 bases and 3 bases, there was a span of 9 bases. Germline loops: CDR1 SGHVS, CDR2 FQNEAQ. There are 13 residues in the CDR3. In nucleotides, the CDR3 is TGTGCCAGCAGCCCTAGTCGGACAGATACGCAGTATTTT. Protein: CASSPSRTDTQYF.

This clonotype was found a few times. The rearrangement joins TRBV5-6 to TRBJ2-3, with 8 positions matching TRBD2. V trimming: 1 base; J trimming: 1 base; junction bases outside the gene matches: 5. Germline V gene data show CDR1 as SGHDT and CDR2 as YYEEEE. CDR3 size: 16 residues. The CDR3 spells CASSLRGGEGTDTQYF. In nucleotides, the CDR3 is TGTGCCAGCAGCTTGCGGGGGGGCGAGGGCACAGATACGCAGTATTTT.

The genes are TRBV7-2 and TRBJ2-3, with 7 bases lining up with TRBD2. The CDR3 extends over 15 amino acids. Germline assignment: CDR1 SGHTA and CDR2 FQGNSA. J lost 8 bases, V lost 3 bases, and 11 bases had no gene match. This CDR3 is CASSFQRGPTFTQYF. The CDR3 nucleotides read TGTGCCAGCAGCTTCCAGCGGGGCCCCACGTTTACGCAGTATTTT.

This clonotype was counted between two and nine times. This chain connects TRBV6-5 to TRBJ1-5; D possibly corresponds to TRBD1 (5 bases). Between the trimmed V and J ends, which lost 2 bases and 3 bases, there was a span of 11 bases. This CDR3 region has 15 residues. Germline CDR1 reads MNHEY; CDR2 reads SVGAGI. Written as DNA, the CDR3 is TGTGCCAGCAGTTACGATGGGGGAGACAATCAGCCCCAGCATTTT. It translates to CASSYDGGDNQPQHF.

This clonotype came up a few times. This rearrangement joins TRBV18 to TRBJ2-3; TRBD1 might be the D (5 bases). Germline-derived CDR1 and CDR2 are KGHSH and LQKENI. Deletions cut 3 bases from V and 2 bases from J, with 9 bases between. This CDR3 contains 14 residues. CDR3 sequence reads: CASSPARATDTQYF. The CDR3 region has the DNA TGTGCCAGCTCACCGGCCAGGGCCACAGATACGCAGTATTTT.

The rearrangement joins TRBV7-2 to TRBJ1-5; D might be TRBD1 (5 bases). The CDR3 runs to 12 residues. V was shortened by 6 bases and J by 7 bases, with 10 bases between the two germline ends. CDR1 is SGHTA and CDR2 is FQGNSA in the germline V gene. The CDR3 sequence: CASSIGGQPQHF. DNA for the CDR3: TGTGCCAGCAGTATCGGGGGGCAGCCCCAGCATTTT.

CDR3 amino acids: CASSLTVNSGTEAFF. Here the CDR3 DNA reads TGTGCCAGCAGCTTAACGGTCAACTCGGGCACTGAAGCTTTCTTT. The chain is built from TRBV7-3 and TRBJ1-1; D remains unclear. Germline CDR1 is SGHTA and CDR2 is FQGTGA. Trimming pared 0 bases from V and 4 bases from J, leaving 12 bases between. The CDR3 has 15 amino acids.

The chain's CDR3 is CASSPLVATHQNSNQPQHF. The CDR3 coding sequence is TGTGCCAGCTCACCACTTGTCGCGACACACCAAAATAGCAATCAGCCCCAGCATTTT. V usage is TRBV18 and J usage is TRBJ1-5, with D unclear. CDR1 KGHSH and CDR2 LQKENI come from the germline V gene. The CDR3 has 19 amino acids. V was trimmed by 1 base and J by 0 bases, leaving 19 bases between them.

This clonotype was detected many times. V and J are TRBV4-3 and TRBJ2-1; 7 positions match TRBD1. CDR1 LGHNA and CDR2 YSLEER come from the germline V gene. Losses at the gene ends were 0 bases for V and 12 bases for J; bases not matched to a gene: 11. The CDR3 runs to 15 residues. The CDR3 coding sequence is TGCGCCAGCAGCCAAGATTCCGGGACAGAGGTTGGGCAGTTCTTC. It codes for CASSQDSGTEVGQFF.

The V gene is TRBV5-6, the J gene TRBJ1-1, with D maybe TRBD1 (5 bases). Germline V gene sequence: CDR1 SGHDT, CDR2 YYEEEE. The CDR3 is made up of 15 amino acids. Trimming removed 0 bases from V and 4 bases from J, with 13 bases in between. CDR3 loop: CASSLAQDGGTEAFF. Written as DNA, the CDR3 is TGTGCCAGCAGCTTGGCCCAGGACGGGGGCACTGAAGCTTTCTTT.

This clonotype has only a few counts. This chain uses TRBV5-1 with TRBJ1-1; D is unclear. Trimming took off 2 bases at V and 2 bases at J, with 10 bases between the two ends. Looked up from germline, CDR1 is SGHRS and CDR2 is YFSETQ. This CDR3 comprises 14 residues. CDR3 nucleotides: TGCGCCAGCAGCTTCGGATTCGGCAACACTGAAGCTTTCTTT. Its translation is CASSFGFGNTEAFF.

The genes are TRBV18 and TRBJ2-5; a possible D gene is TRBD2 (6 bases). Germline lookup yields CDR1 KGHSH and CDR2 LQKENI. Between the trimmed V and J ends, which lost 6 bases and 5 bases, there was a span of 22 bases. The CDR3 is 16 residues long. The CDR3 bases are TGTGCCAGCTCCCGTGGACTCCAACGGGCGGGGGAGACCCAGTACTTC. Translation gives CASSRGLQRAGETQYF.

This clonotype occurred a few times. The chain recombines TRBV3-1 with TRBJ1-2; D might be TRBD1 (5 bases). The ends were cut back, 1 base at V and 8 bases at J, with 8 bases in the middle. The CDR3 covers 12 residues. CDR1 is LGHDT, CDR2 YNNKEL, per germline (reference sequence). In nucleotides, the CDR3 is TGTGCCAGCAGCCAAGGGACAACCGGCTACACCTTC. Its protein product is CASSQGTTGYTF.